Listed below are T cell receptor beta chains from one sample, sequenced in a study of CD8+ T cells in alopecia areata. The assay was immunoSEQ multiplex PCR, and TCRdb's table has in-frame clones only and misses some. The repertoire has 150,000 to 200,000 clones, about 60% of them found once; the top ten carry approximately 12%. The sequencing here drew on CD8+ T cells sorted from blood, taken at week 24, from a patient treated with tofacitinib. The receptors derive from a human donor with alopecia areata. Both conserved end residues are part of each CDR3. Each record gives: clone size, D gene, J gene, V gene, CDR3 DNA, CDR3 protein. D genes are given only for firm matches. Expanded clones get a size class; other rows say once, few or many, or leave the size out.

. . TRBJ1-6 TRBV13 TGTGCCAGCAGCTTTAACAGGGAGGGTTCACCCCTCCACTTT CASSFNREGSPLHF
few . TRBJ1-2 TRBV19 TGTGCCAGTAGTAGTGCAGCGGATAACTATGGCTACACCTTC CASSSAADNYGYTF
. TRBD2 TRBJ2-3 TRBV5-1 TGCGCCAGCAGCTCCCACAGGCTAGCGGGGGTAGATACGCAGTATTTT CASSSHRLAGVDTQYF
. . TRBJ2-2 TRBV5-6 TGTGCCAGCAGCTTCGGACTAACGAACACCGGGGAGCTGTTTTTT CASSFGLTNTGELFF
. . TRBJ2-7 TRBV30 TGTGCCTGGAGGGACTCCGGGTACGAGCAGTACTTC CAWRDSGYEQYF
. TRBD2 TRBJ2-3 TRBV11-2 TGTGCCAGCAGCTTAGAACTAGCGGGACTCAAGTATTTT CASSLELAGLKYF
. TRBD1 TRBJ1-2 TRBV7-2 TGTGCCAGCAGCTTAACAGGGGAAGGCTACACCTTC CASSLTGEGYTF
. . TRBJ1-4 TRBV16 TGTGCCAGCAGCCAATTCTGGGGGAAAGAAGGAAAACTGTTTTTT CASSQFWGKEGKLFF
. . TRBJ1-5 TRBV2 TGTGCCAGCAGTGTGGGGGATCAGCCCCAGCATTTT CASSVGDQPQHF
. TRBD2 TRBJ2-3 TRBV9 TGTGCCAGCAGCGTAGAAGGACTAGGGCTTAGCACAGATACGCAGTATTTT CASSVEGLGLSTDTQYF
. TRBD2 TRBJ2-7 TRBV30 TGTGCCCAGAAAACTAGCGGGGGCCCCTACGAGCAGTACTTC CAQKTSGGPYEQYF
. . TRBJ1-4 TRBV30 TGTGCCTGGAACGTTGGGGATGAAAAACTGTTTTTT CAWNVGDEKLFF
few TRBD1 TRBJ1-1 TRBV6-5 TGTGCCAGCAGGGAACAGGGGACAGCTTTCTTT CASREQGTAFF
. . TRBJ1-1 TRBV6-5 TGTGCCAGCAGTTACTCGGTGGAGTTGAACACTGAAGCTTTCTTT CASSYSVELNTEAFF
few TRBD1 TRBJ1-1 TRBV11-3 TGTGCCAGCAGCTTAACGACAGGGATGAACACTGAAGCTTTCTTT CASSLTTGMNTEAFF
. . TRBJ1-4 TRBV5-6 TGTGCCAGAGAGACCGGGCGGATAACTAATGAAAAACTGTTTTTT CARETGRITNEKLFF
. . TRBJ2-7 TRBV25-1 TGTGCCAGCAGCCTATACAGCGCCTACGAGCAGTACTTC CASSLYSAYEQYF
. TRBD1 TRBJ1-1 TRBV2 TGTGCCAGCAATTACCGGGACAGGGGGCCTGAAGCTTTCTTT CASNYRDRGPEAFF
. . TRBJ2-7 TRBV5-6 TGTGCCAGCAGCTTGGACTACAACTACGAGCAGTACTTC CASSLDYNYEQYF
. . TRBJ2-1 TRBV30 TGTGCCTGGAGTTCCACGAGCTCCTACAATGAGCAGTTCTTC CAWSSTSSYNEQFF
few TRBD2 TRBJ2-2 TRBV7-9 TGTGCCAGCCTGACTAGCGGGGGGCCAAACTCCGGGGAGCTGTTTTTT CASLTSGGPNSGELFF
few . TRBJ2-3 TRBV10-2 TGCGCCAGCAGTGAGGCTGACGGCTACACAGATACGCAGTATTTT CASSEADGYTDTQYF
. . TRBJ1-2 TRBV7-9 TGTGCCAGCAGCTTAACGGGGCGCCTCTATGGCTACACCTTC CASSLTGRLYGYTF
once . TRBJ2-2 TRBV13 TGTGCCAGCAGCTTTGGAACCGGGGAGCTGTTTTTT CASSFGTGELFF
. . TRBJ1-4 TRBV2 TGTGCCAGCAGTGAGTGGGGGTATGGTGAAAAACTGTTTTTT CASSEWGYGEKLFF
. TRBD2 TRBJ2-1 TRBV13 TGTGCCAGCAGCCGAGGGACTAGCGGGTACAATGAGCAGTTCTTC CASSRGTSGYNEQFF
. TRBD1 TRBJ2-5 TRBV13 TGTGCCAGCAGCCGGGACAGGAATCAAGAGACCCAGTACTTC CASSRDRNQETQYF
few . TRBJ2-5 TRBV13 TGTGCCAGCAGCAGGGACGGACACTCCGAGACCCAGTACTTC CASSRDGHSETQYF
. TRBD2 TRBJ2-3 TRBV4-1 TGCGCCAGCAGCCTGCGACTAGCGGGGGGGAGCACAGATACGCAGTATTTT CASSLRLAGGSTDTQYF
few . TRBJ2-5 TRBV7-2 TGTGCCAGCAGCTTAGGCCTTTTAAAAGAGACCCAGTACTTC CASSLGLLKETQYF
. TRBD2 TRBJ2-7 TRBV4-2 TGTGCCAGCAGCCAAGAAGCGGATAGCGGGGGTGACGAGCAGTACTTC CASSQEADSGGDEQYF
once TRBD1 TRBJ1-2 TRBV4-1 TGCGCCAGCAGCTACGGGACAGGGGATGGCTACACCTTC CASSYGTGDGYTF
. . TRBJ2-5 TRBV27 TGTGCCAGCAGTTTTGCAGAGACCCAGTACTTC CASSFAETQYF
. . TRBJ2-5 TRBV18 TGTGCCAGCTCACCCCCGGGCAGGGAGACCCAGTACTTC CASSPPGRETQYF
. . TRBJ1-3 TRBV6-9 TGTGCCAGCAGTTATGGGAGATCTGGAAACACCATATATTTT CASSYGRSGNTIYF
. . TRBJ1-5 TRBV6-5 TGTGCCAGCAGTCAGGGCGGTTTAAGCAATCAGCCCCAGCATTTT CASSQGGLSNQPQHF
once TRBD1 TRBJ1-2 TRBV2 TGTGCCAGCAGTGACCCGGGACAGGGGAACTATGGCTACACCTTC CASSDPGQGNYGYTF
. . TRBJ2-7 TRBV4-1 TGCGCCAGCAGTCCCATGGTCGGGGAGCAGTACTTC CASSPMVGEQYF
. . TRBJ2-1 TRBV2 TGTGCCAGCATCAGAGGATTGGATGACTCTCTGAAAGAGCAGTTCTTC CASIRGLDDSLKEQFF
. . TRBJ1-1 TRBV29-1 TGCAGCGTGAACCCGGGAACTGAAGCTTTCTTT CSVNPGTEAFF
once TRBD1 TRBJ2-3 TRBV7-9 TGTGCCAGCCCATCCCCCACAGGGGGCCCCCCAGATACGCAGTATTTT CASPSPTGGPPDTQYF
. . TRBJ1-2 TRBV2 TGTGCCAGCAGTCGCAGGGATGGCTACACCTTC CASSRRDGYTF